These 21 T cell receptor beta chains share one sample of origin, sequenced in a study of cytomegalovirus exposure and HLA in healthy donors. Vbeta (60) and Jbeta (13) primers were used in the PCR. The assay was immunoSEQ multiplex PCR, and TCRdb's table has in-frame clones only and misses some. The table has approximately 130,000 clones, approximately 78% seen once. Specimen: PBMCs. The origin of the receptors is a woman aged 45 to 65 in good health and CMV-seropositive.

This chain links TRBV6-6 with TRBJ1-2; 7 nucleotides match TRBD1. Losses at the gene ends were 0 bases for V and 6 bases for J; bases not matched to a gene: 10. Germline CDR1 is MNHNY and CDR2 is SVGAGI (reference sequence). The CDR3 runs 16 residues. CDR3 nucleotides: TGTGCCAGCAGTTACTCGGGACCACAGGGGTGGGATGGCTACACCTTC. Translating it yields CASSYSGPQGWDGYTF.

There are a few counts of this clone. In nucleotides, the CDR3 is TGTGCCAGCAGCTTAGGAGGCGGTTTCGTCGGGAGCAACACCGGGGAGCTGTTTTTT. Its protein product is CASSLGGGFVGSNTGELFF. The chain joins TRBV11-3 to TRBJ2-2, with a possible D match to TRBD2 (6 bases). This CDR3 contains 19 residues. Germline-derived CDR1 and CDR2 are SGHNT and YENEEA. The V gene lost 1 base and the J gene lost 2 bases, with 20 bases spanning the gap.

The gene calls are TRBV9 and TRBJ2-3, with D maybe TRBD2 (7 bases). This CDR3 contains 17 residues. V shed 4 bases and J shed 4 bases, with 22 bases lying between them. The germline V gene has CDR1 SGDLS and CDR2 YYNGEE. CDR3 sequence (DNA): TGTGCCAGCAGCCAATTGGGAGGGGGAATGAGCGCAGATACGCAGTATTTT. This codes for CASSQLGGGMSADTQYF.

J is TRBJ2-7 and V is TRBV19, with D maybe TRBD2 (5 bases). CDR1 is LNHDA and CDR2 is SQIVND in the germline V gene (reference sequence). CDR3 size: 13 residues. The V gene lost 5 bases and the J gene lost 2 bases, with 10 bases spanning the gap. Here the CDR3 reads CASSVGDTYEQYF. The CDR3 DNA reads as TGTGCCAGTAGTGTGGGAGACACCTACGAGCAGTACTTC.

The V gene is TRBV18, the J gene TRBJ2-1; TRBD1 aligns across 11 bases. Per the germline V gene, CDR1 is KGHSH and CDR2 is LQKENI. V was pared by 3 bases and J by 6 bases, with 7 bases of the junction left unmatched. CDR3 length: 16 residues. The CDR3 region has the DNA TGTGCCAGCTCACCCGCGGGACAGGGGGTAGCCAATGAGCAGTTCTTC. Translation: CASSPAGQGVANEQFF.

The chain employs TRBV9 and TRBJ1-1; no reliable D call. V was cut by 0 bases and J by 1 base, with 13 bases left in between. CDR1 and CDR2 (germline): SGDLS, YYNGEE. The CDR3 runs to 16 residues. The CDR3 protein is CASSVDFLIENTEAFF. The CDR3 bases are TGTGCCAGCAGCGTAGATTTCTTGATAGAGAACACTGAAGCTTTCTTT.

The chain links TRBV18 to TRBJ1-1; TRBD1 agrees at 7 bases. The CDR3 is 13 amino acids. The germline V gene encodes CDR1 KGHSH and CDR2 LQKENI. With 6 bases clipped from V and 8 bases from J, the junction kept 9 bases outside the gene matches. In nucleotides, the CDR3 is TGTGCCAGCTCCCAGGGGTTACAGGGGGAAGCTTTCTTT. It codes for CASSQGLQGEAFF.

In nucleotides, the CDR3 is TGTGCCAGCGATCGGTCTCCTTTTGGATCTCCGGACTACGAGCAGTACTTC. This gives the protein CASDRSPFGSPDYEQYF. This chain joins TRBV12-1 and TRBJ2-5; the D call in the table, TRBD2, was not verified against the DNA. The assigned J gene may be wrong: the sequence end matches TRBJ2-7 better. TRBV12-1 is flagged as a pseudogene. The CDR3 spans 17 residues.

CDR3 protein: CASSLFEEGEQYF. The CDR3 DNA sequence: TGTGCCAGCAGTTTATTCGAGGAGGGCGAGCAGTACTTC. This sequence joins TRBV28 and TRBJ2-7, with D possibly matching TRBD2 (6 bases). CDR1 MDHEN and CDR2 SYDVKM come from the germline V gene. The CDR3 is 13 residues long. The V gene lost 1 base and the J gene lost 6 bases, with 10 bases spanning the gap.

The chain joins TRBV2 to TRBJ2-3; possible D gene TRBD1, 6 bases. There are 12 residues in the CDR3. CDR1 SNHLY and CDR2 FYNNEI come from the germline V gene. V was trimmed by 6 bases and J by 4 bases, leaving 8 bases between them. In nucleotides, the CDR3 is TGTGCCAGCAGAACAGGGTCAGATACGCAGTATTTT. Amino acid sequence: CASRTGSDTQYF.

The rearrangement uses TRBV13 and TRBJ2-3, with TRBD2 matching over 9 bases. This CDR3 comprises 20 residues. From germline, CDR1 is PRHDT and CDR2 FYEKMQ (reference sequence). V lost 2 bases to trimming and J lost 3 bases; unmatched junction nucleotides: 18. The DNA of the CDR3 is TGTGCCAGCAGCTTACCCCTTCGTACTGCCGTTAGCGGGAGTACAGATACGCAGTATTTT. This sequence encodes CASSLPLRTAVSGSTDTQYF.

The rearrangement uses TRBV28 and TRBJ1-4; maybe TRBD1 (5 bases). Germline CDR1 and CDR2: MDHEN and SYDVKM. The CDR3 contains 15 residues. V shed 3 bases and J shed 8 bases, with 16 bases lying between them. CDR3 residues: CASSLIRDGGEKLFF. CDR3 nucleotide sequence: TGTGCCAGCAGTTTGATACGGGACGGAGGGGAAAAACTGTTTTTT.

This clone was recorded only once. This chain links TRBV28 with TRBJ2-7, with D tentatively TRBD2 (5 bases). CDR3 length equals 14 residues. The ends were cut back, 5 bases at V and 2 bases at J, with 13 bases in the middle. The V gene's germline CDR1 is MDHEN and CDR2 SYDVKM. CDR3 region: CASSTSSSAYEQYF. Here the CDR3 DNA reads TGTGCCAGCAGTACCTCTAGCTCCGCCTACGAGCAGTACTTC. Together with reference TRBV28 and TRBJ2-7, the CDR3 gives the full variable domain: DVKVTQSSRYLVKRTGEKVFLECVQDMDHENMFWYRQDPGLGLRLIYFSYDVKMKEKGDIPEGYSVSREKKERFSLILESASTNQTSMYLCASSTSSSAYEQYFGPGTRLTVT.

The chain's CDR3 is CASSLLASPGELFF. The DNA of the CDR3 is TGTGCCAGCAGTTTGTTGGCTAGCCCCGGGGAGCTGTTTTTT. The V call is TRBV27, the J call TRBJ2-2; tentative D call: TRBD2 (5 bases). This CDR3 has 14 residues. V was shortened by 3 bases and J by 6 bases, with 11 bases between the two germline ends. CDR1 and CDR2 (germline): MNHEY, SMNVEV (reference sequence).

The V and J genes are TRBV2 and TRBJ1-4; 11 nucleotides match TRBD1. This CDR3 spans 15 amino acids. Trimming removed 3 bases from V and 10 bases from J; junction bases left unmatched: 7. The germline V gene encodes CDR1 SNHLY and CDR2 FYNNEI. CDR3 sequence (DNA): TGTGCCAGCAGTGAGAGGACAGGGGGCCTAGTAAAACTGTTTTTT. Encoded protein: CASSERTGGLVKLFF.

J is TRBJ2-1 and V is TRBV9, with 10 bases lining up with TRBD2. CDR1 is SGDLS and CDR2 is YYNGEE in the germline V gene. The CDR3 runs 17 residues. The J segment lost 2 bases and the V segment lost 0 bases, leaving 5 bases of the junction unmatched. The CDR3 loop reads CASSVGIAGGTYNEQFF. CDR3 nucleotides: TGTGCCAGCAGCGTAGGCATAGCGGGGGGAACCTACAATGAGCAGTTCTTC.

The chain has TRBV5-1 and TRBJ1-1; perhaps TRBD1 as D (6 bases). V was shortened by 4 bases and J by 2 bases, with 9 bases between the two germline ends. CDR3 length equals 13 residues. The V gene's germline CDR1 is SGHRS and CDR2 YFSETQ. The CDR3 sequence: CASSQGQNTEAFF. The CDR3 nucleotides read TGCGCCAGCAGCCAGGGACAAAACACTGAAGCTTTCTTT. The whole variable domain, remainder taken from reference TRBV5-1 and TRBJ1-1, is KAGVTQTPRYLIKTRGQQVTLSCSPISGHRSVSWYQQTPGQGLQFLFEYFSETQRNKGNFPGRFSGRQFSNSRSEMNVSTLELGDSALYLCASSQGQNTEAFFGQGTRLTVV.

This chain uses TRBV9 with TRBJ1-5, with D maybe TRBD1 (5 bases). From germline, CDR1 is SGDLS and CDR2 YYNGEE. The CDR3 extends over 14 amino acids. The V and J ends lost 0 bases and 6 bases respectively, with 10 bases between them. Written as DNA, the CDR3 is TGTGCCAGCAGCGTAGGGGGGGGTGTTCAGCCCCAGCATTTT. This encodes CASSVGGGVQPQHF.

The CDR3 region is CASSFSLQETQYF. The CDR3 DNA follows: TGTGCCAGCAGCTTCAGTTTACAAGAGACCCAGTACTTC. The chain has TRBV11-3 and TRBJ2-5; no clear D. The V end lost 3 bases, the J end lost 2 bases, and 7 bases lay between the germline ends. The CDR3 consists of 13 residues. Germline CDR1 SGHNT, CDR2 YENEEA.

The V gene is TRBV28, the J gene TRBJ2-5; TRBD2 matches at 7 bases. Germline CDR1 MDHEN, CDR2 SYDVKM. This CDR3 has 14 amino acids. The J segment lost 4 bases and the V segment lost 3 bases, leaving 5 bases of the junction unmatched. This CDR3 is CASSFGGLLETQYF. The CDR3, as DNA: TGTGCCAGCAGTTTCGGGGGGTTGTTAGAGACCCAGTACTTC. The complete variable domain, with remaining parts taken from reference TRBV28 and TRBJ2-5, reads DVKVTQSSRYLVKRTGEKVFLECVQDMDHENMFWYRQDPGLGLRLIYFSYDVKMKEKGDIPEGYSVSREKKERFSLILESASTNQTSMYLCASSFGGLLETQYFGPGTRLLVL.

This chain connects TRBV28 to TRBJ1-5; 8 nucleotides align to TRBD1. Germline loops: CDR1 MDHEN, CDR2 SYDVKM. V lost 8 bases and J lost 9; bases outside the gene matches: 12. CDR3 length: 14 amino acids. The CDR3 region is CASGGNRGGAPQHF. CDR3 coding DNA: TGTGCCAGCGGGGGAAACAGGGGGGGAGCGCCCCAGCATTTT.